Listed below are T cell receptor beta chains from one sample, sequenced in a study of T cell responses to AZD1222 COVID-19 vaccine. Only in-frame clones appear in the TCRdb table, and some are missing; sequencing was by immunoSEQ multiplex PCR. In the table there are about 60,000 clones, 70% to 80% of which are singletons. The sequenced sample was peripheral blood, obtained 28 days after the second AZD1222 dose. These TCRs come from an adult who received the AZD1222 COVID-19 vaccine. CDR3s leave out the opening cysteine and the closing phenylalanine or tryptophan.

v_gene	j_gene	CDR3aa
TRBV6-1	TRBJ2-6	ASSDRSSGANVLT
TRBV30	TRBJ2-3	AWSVQVHTDTQY
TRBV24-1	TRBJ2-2	ATSDQRGGNTGELF
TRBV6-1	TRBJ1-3	ASSAAQDSGNTIY
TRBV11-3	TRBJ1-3	ASSPYEQDRTLGNTIY
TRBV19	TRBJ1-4	ASRPPRGKNEKLF
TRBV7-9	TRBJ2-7	ASGVLTGRYEQY
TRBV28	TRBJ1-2	ASSFPNYGYT
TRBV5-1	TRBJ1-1	ASSGGPDLTEAF
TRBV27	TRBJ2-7	ASSYLIGQGYEQY
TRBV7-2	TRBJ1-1	ASSLESRMNTEAF
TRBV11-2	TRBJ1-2	ASSTAIHYGYT
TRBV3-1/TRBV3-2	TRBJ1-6	ASSLVPDNSPLH
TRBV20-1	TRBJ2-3	SARGRGLRTDTQY
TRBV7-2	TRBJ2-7	ASSLARGSFDEQY
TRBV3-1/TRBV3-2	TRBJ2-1	ASSPQGVLYNEQF
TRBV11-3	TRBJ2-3	ASSLTGYGVAADTDTQY
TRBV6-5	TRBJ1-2	ASSSPRQGLIYGYT
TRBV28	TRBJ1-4	ASSLQNEKLF
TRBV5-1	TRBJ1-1	ASSLGGPNTEAF
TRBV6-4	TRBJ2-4	ASSDPTALGGEVRVIQY
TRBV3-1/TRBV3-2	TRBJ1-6	ASSQQDRDSPLH
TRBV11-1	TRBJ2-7	ASSLQLTYEQY
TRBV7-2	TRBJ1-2	ASSAQTGYGYT
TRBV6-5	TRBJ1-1	ASRPGPSNTEAF
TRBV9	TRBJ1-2	ASSATNPYGYT
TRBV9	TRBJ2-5	ASSVGIVETQY
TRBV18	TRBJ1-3	ASSPQGRYSGNTIY
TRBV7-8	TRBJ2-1	ASSLALGSNEQF
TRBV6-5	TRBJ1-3	ASGDRASNTIY
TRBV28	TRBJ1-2	ASSLQGRDGYT
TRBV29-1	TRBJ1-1	SVEDVGQSWAF
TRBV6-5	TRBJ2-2	ASKEGPNTGELF
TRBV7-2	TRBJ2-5	ASSLYGTQGGETQY
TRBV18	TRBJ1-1	ASQQGPDTEAF